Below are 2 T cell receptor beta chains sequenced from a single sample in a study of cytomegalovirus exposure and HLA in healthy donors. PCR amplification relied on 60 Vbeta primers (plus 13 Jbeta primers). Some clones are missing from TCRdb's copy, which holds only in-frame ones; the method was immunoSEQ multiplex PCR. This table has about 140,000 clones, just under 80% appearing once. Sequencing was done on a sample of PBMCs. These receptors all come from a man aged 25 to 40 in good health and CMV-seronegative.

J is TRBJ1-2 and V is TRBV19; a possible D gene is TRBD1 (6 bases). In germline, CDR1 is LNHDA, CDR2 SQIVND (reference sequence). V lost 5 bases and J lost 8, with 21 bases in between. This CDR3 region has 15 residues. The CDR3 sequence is CASSPSLTGQRGYTF. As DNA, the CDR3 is TGTGCCAGTAGTCCGTCGCTTACAGGGCAACGGGGCTACACCTTC.

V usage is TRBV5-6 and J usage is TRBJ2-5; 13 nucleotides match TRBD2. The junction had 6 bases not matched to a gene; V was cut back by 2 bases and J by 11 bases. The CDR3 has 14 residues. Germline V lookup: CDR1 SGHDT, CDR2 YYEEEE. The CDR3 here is CASSFWTSGGSQYF. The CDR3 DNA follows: TGTGCCAGCAGCTTCTGGACTAGCGGGGGATCTCAGTACTTC.